This record looks at one TCR beta chain sequence and its context. Germline V lookup: CDR1 SGHTA, CDR2 FQGTGA. This CDR3 region has 15 residues. The V gene end was trimmed by 4 bases and the J gene end by 9 bases; junction bases not matched to a gene: 12. The sample originates from a study of cytomegalovirus exposure and HLA in healthy donors. Primers for the PCR totalled 60 Vbeta and 13 Jbeta. The data were produced by immunoSEQ multiplex PCR, yet TCRdb's version contains in-frame clones alone and is incomplete. The sample consists of about 25,000 clones, 75% to 85% of them appearing once. The rearrangement links TRBV7-3 to TRBJ2-1; 7 bases fit TRBD2. The sequence was obtained from a male donor in good health and CMV-seronegative. Sample: PBMCs. The CDR3 is CASSYLRAGVTEQFF. CDR3 nucleotide sequence: TGTGCCAGCAGCTACCTTAGGGCGGGAGTAACTGAGCAGTTCTTC. The full variable domain, with the rest looked up from reference TRBV7-3 and TRBJ2-1, is GAGVSQTPSNKVTEKGKYVELRCDPISGHTALYWYRQSLGQGPEFLIYFQGTGAADDSGLPNDRFFAVRPEGSVSTLKIQRTERGDSAVYLCASSYLRAGVTEQFFGPGTRLTVL.